This TCR beta chain emerged from a study of beta chain features in type 1 diabetes. CD45RO/CCR7/CD25/CD127/CD95/CD27 separated CD4+ naive, central memory, regulatory and stem cell-like memory cells by sorting. This clone came up a few times. CDR3 length: 14 residues. From germline, CDR1 is SGHRS and CDR2 YFSETQ. V lost 1 base and J 0 bases, leaving 8 bases between the germline ends. The entirety of the isolated RNA underwent reverse transcription, so expressed TCRB transcripts were sequenced. Here immunoSEQ multiplex PCR was the method, and the copy in TCRdb shows in-frame clones only, minus some. The sample has over 300,000 clones, 8% seen once.

The sequence derives from a woman aged 18-35 years in good health. The gene calls are TRBV5-1 and TRBJ2-7; D possibly corresponds to TRBD1 (5 bases). The sequencing input was central memory CD4+ T cells from blood. CDR3 DNA: TGCGCCAGCAGCTTGCAGGGCGGCTCCTACGAGCAGTACTTC. It encodes CASSLQGGSYEQYF.